A single sample is the source of the 3 T cell receptor beta chains below, sequenced in a study of control samples from healthy donors and cancer patients (dated by TCRdb to about 2020). Libraries were made using the immunoSEQ multiplex PCR assay. TCRdb stores this immuneACCESS table with in-frame sequences only. Part of the clones is absent; in the studies checked, under half of the shortfall reflects unresolved V genes, and no reason is known for the rest. The sample includes 150,000 to 200,000 clones, with roughly 89% observed a single time. The top ten hold more than 1.3% of the sample. Sequenced input: blood. These receptors were obtained from a woman aged 45-65 years in good health.

The chain recombines TRBV9 with TRBJ2-1; 8 positions match TRBD2. Germline V gene data show CDR1 as SGDLS and CDR2 as YYNGEE. Unmatched junction bases numbered 7, after V lost 8 bases and J lost 6 bases. The CDR3 runs to 13 residues. In DNA, the CDR3 is TGTGCCAGTTCTCAAGCGGGGGTCAATGAGCAGTTCTTC. Translating it yields CASSQAGVNEQFF.

The chain couples TRBV6-4 to TRBJ2-3; D tentatively fits TRBD1 or TRBD2 (5 bases each). The CDR3 totals 15 residues. CDR1 MRHNA and CDR2 SNTAGT come from the germline V gene. V lost 0 bases to trimming and J lost 6 bases, with 13 bases between them. The CDR3 sequence: CASSDSRFGADTQYF. CDR3 sequence (DNA): TGTGCCAGCAGTGACTCGAGATTCGGGGCGGATACGCAGTATTTT.

The genes are TRBV3-1 (or the pseudogene TRBV3-2) and TRBJ2-5; perhaps TRBD1 as D (6 bases). CDR1 LGHDT and CDR2 YNNKEL come from the germline V gene (reference sequence). Deletions cut 6 bases from V and 5 bases from J, with 19 bases between. The CDR3 is 15 residues long. CDR3 in DNA: TGTGCCAGCAGTACAGGGCCGCGGCAAATCGAGACCCAGTACTTC. It specifies CASSTGPRQIETQYF.